This T cell receptor beta chain was obtained from a study of blood T cell repertoires in COVID-19. A COVID-19 case had been met by exposed participants during the 2 weeks before study entry. Germline CDR1 reads SGHKS; CDR2 reads YYEKEE (reference sequence). This CDR3 is built from 14 residues. After removal of 4 bases from V and 5 bases from J, the junction contained 6 bases not matched to a gene. Profiled with immunoSEQ multiplex PCR; TCRdb holds only in-frame clones, not every one. The sample records some 340,000 clones, 85% to 95% being singletons. The sequence was collected from a woman aged 25 to 39 who had been exposed to COVID-19. The rearrangement uses TRBV5-5 and TRBJ2-1; 7 bases agree with TRBD1. The sample consisted of PBMCs or T cells enriched from blood (not recorded which). In DNA, the CDR3 is TGTGCCAGCAGCCTTCGGGACAGAAACAATGAGCAGTTCTTC. It translates to CASSLRDRNNEQFF. The full variable domain, completed using reference TRBV5-5 and TRBJ2-1, is DAGVTQSPTHLIKTRGQQVTLRCSPISGHKSVSWYQQVLGQGPQFIFQYYEKEERGRGNFPDRFSARQFPNYSSELNVNALLLGDSALYLCASSLRDRNNEQFFGPGTRLTVL.